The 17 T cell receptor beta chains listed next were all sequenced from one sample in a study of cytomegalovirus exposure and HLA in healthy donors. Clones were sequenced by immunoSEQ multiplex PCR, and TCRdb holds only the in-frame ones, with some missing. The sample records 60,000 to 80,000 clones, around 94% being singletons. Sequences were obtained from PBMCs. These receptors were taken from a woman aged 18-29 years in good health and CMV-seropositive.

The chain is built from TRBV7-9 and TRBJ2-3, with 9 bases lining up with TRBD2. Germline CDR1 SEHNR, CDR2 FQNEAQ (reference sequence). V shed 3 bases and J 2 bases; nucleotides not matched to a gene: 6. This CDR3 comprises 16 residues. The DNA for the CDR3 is TGTGCCAGCAGCTTGCGGGGGGGCCGCAACACAGATACGCAGTATTTT. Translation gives CASSLRGGRNTDTQYF.

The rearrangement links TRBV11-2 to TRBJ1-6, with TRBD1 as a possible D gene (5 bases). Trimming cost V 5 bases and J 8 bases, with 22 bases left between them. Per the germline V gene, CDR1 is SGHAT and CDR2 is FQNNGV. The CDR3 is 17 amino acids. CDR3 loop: CASSRKYTGTKDSPLHF. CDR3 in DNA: TGTGCCAGCAGCAGAAAATATACCGGGACTAAGGATTCACCCCTCCACTTT.

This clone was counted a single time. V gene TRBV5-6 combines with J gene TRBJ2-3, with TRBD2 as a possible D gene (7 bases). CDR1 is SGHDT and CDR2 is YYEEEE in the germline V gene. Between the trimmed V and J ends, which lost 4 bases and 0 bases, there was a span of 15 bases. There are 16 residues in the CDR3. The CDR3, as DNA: TGTGCCAGCAGCGGCCGGGGGGCATTTAGCACAGATACGCAGTATTTT. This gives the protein CASSGRGAFSTDTQYF.

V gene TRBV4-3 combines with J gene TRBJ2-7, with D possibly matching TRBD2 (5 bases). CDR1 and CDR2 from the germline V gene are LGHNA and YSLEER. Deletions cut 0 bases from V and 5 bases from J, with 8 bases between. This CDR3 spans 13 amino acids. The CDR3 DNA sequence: TGCGCCAGCAGCCAAGATGCCGGGGACGAGCAGTACTTC. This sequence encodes CASSQDAGDEQYF.

The CDR3 DNA sequence: TGTGCCAGCACCGCCATTACAAGGTCCTCGGGTCTGTACGAGCAGTACTTC. Translated, it gives CASTAITRSSGLYEQYF. The J gene is TRBJ2-7, the V gene TRBV11-2; no firm D call. V lost 7 bases and J 4 bases, leaving 26 bases between the germline ends. CDR1 SGHAT and CDR2 FQNNGV come from the germline V gene. The CDR3 is 17 amino acids.

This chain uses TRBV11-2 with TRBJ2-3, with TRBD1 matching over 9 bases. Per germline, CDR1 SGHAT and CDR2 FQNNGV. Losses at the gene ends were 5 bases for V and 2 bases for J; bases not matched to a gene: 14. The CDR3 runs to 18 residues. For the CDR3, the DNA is TGTGCCAGCAGCGCCACCGGGACAGGGACGAAGATCACAGATACGCAGTATTTT. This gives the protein CASSATGTGTKITDTQYF.

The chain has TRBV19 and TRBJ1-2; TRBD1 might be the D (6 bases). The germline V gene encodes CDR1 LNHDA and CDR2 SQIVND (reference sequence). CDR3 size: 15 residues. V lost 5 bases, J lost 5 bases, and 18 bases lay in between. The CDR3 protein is CASSLPGTTPYGYTF. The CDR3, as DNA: TGTGCCAGTAGTCTCCCGGGGACAACTCCTTATGGCTACACCTTC.

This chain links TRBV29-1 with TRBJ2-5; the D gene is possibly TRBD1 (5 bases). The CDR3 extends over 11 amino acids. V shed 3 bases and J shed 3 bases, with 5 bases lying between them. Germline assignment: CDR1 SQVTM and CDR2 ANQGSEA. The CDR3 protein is CSVDREETQYF. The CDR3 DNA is TGCAGCGTTGACAGGGAAGAGACCCAGTACTTC.

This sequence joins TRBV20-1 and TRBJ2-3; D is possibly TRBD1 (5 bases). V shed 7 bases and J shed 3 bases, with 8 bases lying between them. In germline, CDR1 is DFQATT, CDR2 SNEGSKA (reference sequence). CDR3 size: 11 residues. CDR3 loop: CSEGVTDTQYF. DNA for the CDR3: TGCAGTGAAGGGGTGACAGATACGCAGTATTTT.

The CDR3 DNA sequence: TGTGCCAGCAGACGACAGGGGCCGACCTATGGCTACACCTTC. It codes for CASRRQGPTYGYTF. The gene calls are TRBV6-5 and TRBJ1-2, with 8 bases fitting TRBD1. Germline V gene data show CDR1 as MNHEY and CDR2 as SVGAGI. V lost 6 bases to trimming and J lost 4 bases; unmatched junction nucleotides: 7. The CDR3 is 14 amino acids.

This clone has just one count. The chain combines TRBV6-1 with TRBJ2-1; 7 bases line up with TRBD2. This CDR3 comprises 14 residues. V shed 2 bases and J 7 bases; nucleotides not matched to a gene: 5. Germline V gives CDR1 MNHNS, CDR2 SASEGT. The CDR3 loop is CASSEMGLSNEQFF. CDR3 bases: TGTGCCAGCAGTGAAATGGGACTATCAAATGAGCAGTTCTTC.

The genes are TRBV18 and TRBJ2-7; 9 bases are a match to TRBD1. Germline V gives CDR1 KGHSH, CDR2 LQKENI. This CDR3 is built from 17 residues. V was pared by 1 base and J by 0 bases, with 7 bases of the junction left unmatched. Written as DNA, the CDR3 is TGTGCCAGCTCACCACAAGCCGTGGGACAGGGCTCCTACGAGCAGTACTTC. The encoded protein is CASSPQAVGQGSYEQYF.

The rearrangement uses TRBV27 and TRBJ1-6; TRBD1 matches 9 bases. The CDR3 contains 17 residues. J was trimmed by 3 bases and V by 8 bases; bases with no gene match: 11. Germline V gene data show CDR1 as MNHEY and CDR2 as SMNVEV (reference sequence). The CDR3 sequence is CASQAIQGAIYNSPLHF. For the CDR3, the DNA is TGTGCCAGCCAAGCCATACAGGGGGCTATCTATAATTCACCCCTCCACTTT.

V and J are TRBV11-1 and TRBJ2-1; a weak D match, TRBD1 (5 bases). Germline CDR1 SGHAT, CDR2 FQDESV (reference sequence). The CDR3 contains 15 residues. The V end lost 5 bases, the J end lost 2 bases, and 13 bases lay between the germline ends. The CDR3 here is CASSRTGFPYNEQFF. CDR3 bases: TGTGCCAGCAGCCGTACAGGATTCCCCTACAATGAGCAGTTCTTC.

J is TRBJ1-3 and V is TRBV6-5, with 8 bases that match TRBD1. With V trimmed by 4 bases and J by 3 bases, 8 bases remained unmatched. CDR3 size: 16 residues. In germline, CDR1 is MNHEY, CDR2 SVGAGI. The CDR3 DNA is TGTGCCAGCAGTTCCAGGACAGGGACAGGTGGAAACACCATATATTTT. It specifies CASSSRTGTGGNTIYF.

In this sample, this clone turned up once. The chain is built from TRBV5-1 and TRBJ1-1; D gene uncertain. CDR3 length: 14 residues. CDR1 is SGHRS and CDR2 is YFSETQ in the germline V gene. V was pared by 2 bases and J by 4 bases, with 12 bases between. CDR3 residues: CASSLRSTSTEAFF. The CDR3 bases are TGCGCCAGCAGCTTACGGAGCACATCCACTGAAGCTTTCTTT.

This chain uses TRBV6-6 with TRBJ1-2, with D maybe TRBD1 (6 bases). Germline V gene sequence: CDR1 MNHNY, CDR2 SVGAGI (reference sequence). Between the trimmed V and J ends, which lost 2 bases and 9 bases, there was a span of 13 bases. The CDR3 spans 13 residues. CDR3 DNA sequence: TGTGCCAGCAGTTACCTCGGGGGGGGCAGCTACACCTTC. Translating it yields CASSYLGGGSYTF.